The 16 T cell receptor beta chains reported below all come from one sample, sequenced in a study of tissue T cells after allogeneic stem cell transplantation. The assay was immunoSEQ multiplex PCR, and TCRdb's table has in-frame clones only and misses some. Of around 50,000 clones listed, roughly 73% are singletons. The sequencing input was sorted cells pooled from one or two spleens. The receptors come from a pool of C57BL/6 mice in good health.

Notes on this clone: Gene names denote mouse genes. Read coverage stops 1 residue before the CDR3 terminus; the germline J gene supplies the remainder. The V call is TRBV13-1, the J call TRBJ2-5, with D possibly being TRBD2 (7 bases). Trimming took off 0 bases at V and 2 bases at J, with 16 bases between the two ends. CDR3 length equals 17 residues. Germline CDR1 reads NSHNY; CDR2 reads SYGAGN. The CDR3 reads CASSDARGARGQDTQYF. Incomplete CDR3 DNA: TGTGCCAGCAGTGATGCAAGGGGGGCGCGGGGCCAAGACACCCAGTAC.

With respect to this clone: Gene names denote mouse genes. The read ends 1 residue shy of where the CDR3 ends; the end is completed using the germline J gene. The chain couples TRBV3 to TRBJ2-2, with no clear D. The CDR3 spans 14 residues. Germline-derived CDR1 and CDR2 are SNHLY and FYNGKV (reference sequence). V was pared by 2 bases and J by 0 bases, with 4 bases between. The part of the CDR3 DNA that was read is TGTGCCAGCAGCTTAACGGCAAACACCGGGCAGCTCTAC. Amino acids: CASSLTANTGQLY. Given in full, the CDR3 is CASSLTANTGQLYF.

Concerning this clone itself: Here the gene names and germline are mouse. The CDR3 end lies 1 residue beyond the end of the read and is filled in from the germline J gene. V and J are TRBV31 and TRBJ2-3; D possibly matches TRBD1 or TRBD2 (5 bases each). The germline V gene has CDR1 GKSSPN and CDR2 SITVG. CDR3 length equals 13 residues. The germline V and J ends were trimmed by 3 bases and 1 base, with 8 bases remaining between them. CDR3 region: CAWRGRGAETLYF. The covered CDR3 bases are TGTGCCTGGAGGGGGCGCGGTGCAGAAACGCTGTAT.

Concerning this clone itself: All gene names here are mouse names. CDR3 DNA, as far as it was read: TGTGCCAGCAGTGTTCTGGGGGGGCATGAACAGTAC. Amino acid sequence: CASSVLGGHEQY. The whole CDR3 sequence is CASSVLGGHEQYF. The chain is built from TRBV13-1 and TRBJ2-7; 10 bases are shared with TRBD2. The CDR3 end is not reached by the read, which stops 1 residue before it; the germline J gene fills it in. This CDR3 has 13 amino acids. The germline gives CDR1 NSHNY, CDR2 SYGAGN. Trimming cost V 3 bases and J 5 bases; bases outside gene matches: 2.

As concerns this clone: The junction differs from germline at one of its ends, possibly a read error. Each gene name is a mouse one. The read halts 1 residue ahead of the CDR3 end, with the missing end drawn from the germline J gene. This chain links TRBV13-3 with TRBJ2-4; 10 nucleotides agree with TRBD2. Germline V gene lookup returns CDR1 NNHDY and CDR2 SYVADS. The CDR3 runs 16 residues. CDR3 protein: CASSGLGGSSQSTLYF. Incomplete CDR3 DNA: TGTGCCAGCAGTGGACTGGGGGGCTCTAGTCAAAGCACCTTGTAC. The whole variable domain, filled in from reference TRBV13-3 and TRBJ2-4, reads EAAVTQSPRSKVAVTGGKVTLSCHQTNNHDYMYWYRQDTGHGLRLIHYSYVADSTEKGDIPDGYKASRPSQENFSLILELASLSQTAVYFCASSGLGGSSQSTLYFGAGTRLSVL.

On this clone itself: Gene and germline names: mouse. The CDR3 is cut off 1 residue early in the read; its end comes from the germline J gene. The rearrangement uses TRBV20 and TRBJ1-4; TRBD1 matches at 7 bases. V was pared by 0 bases and J by 0 bases, with 4 bases of the junction left unmatched. The length of the CDR3 is 16 residues. The germline CDR1 and CDR2 sequences are GFQATS and STVNSAI. CDR3 bases read: TGTGGTGCTAGGGATAGACAGGGAGTTTCCAACGAAAGATTATTT. Its protein product is CGARDRQGVSNERLF. The CDR3 in its entirety is CGARDRQGVSNERLFF.

Note on this clone: The gene symbols are mouse symbols. Read data end 1 residue before the CDR3 end; the end is taken from the germline J gene. The genes are TRBV5 and TRBJ1-4; TRBD1 is a possible D gene (5 bases). Germline CDR1 reads LGHNA; CDR2 reads YNLKQL (reference sequence). V was shortened by 3 bases and J by 1 base, with 9 bases between the two germline ends. The CDR3 sequence is 15 residues long. This CDR3 reads CASSQGGHSNERLFF. The sequenced CDR3 bases are TGTGCCAGCAGCCAGGGCGGACATTCCAACGAAAGATTATTT.

Of note for this clone: Mouse gene names apply. The read finishes 1 residue shy of the CDR3 end, and the germline J gene is used to complete it. The chain joins TRBV5 to TRBJ1-4, with 7 bases aligning to TRBD1. The CDR3 is 15 amino acids. Germline V gene data show CDR1 as LGHNA and CDR2 as YNLKQL (reference sequence). With 5 bases clipped from V and 0 bases from J, the junction kept 3 bases outside the gene matches. The CDR3 loop reads CASSATGVSNERLFF. CDR3 DNA (partial): TGTGCCAGCAGCGCAACAGGGGTTTCCAACGAAAGATTATTT.

About this clone itself: Gene names follow the mouse nomenclature. The read terminates 1 residue before the CDR3 end, so the remaining end is supplied by the germline J gene. This chain uses TRBV13-3 with TRBJ1-1; 9 bases align to TRBD1. Germline V CDR1 and CDR2: NNHDY, SYVADS. The V segment lost 0 bases and the J segment 4 bases; nucleotides outside the gene matches: 4. This CDR3 has 15 residues. The DNA read from the CDR3 is TGTGCCAGCAGTGATGCACAGGGGGCGGTCACAGAAGTCTTC. Protein product: CASSDAQGAVTEVF. The full CDR3 protein is CASSDAQGAVTEVFF.

This clone was observed a handful of times. Each gene name is a mouse one. The read ends 1 residue shy of where the CDR3 ends; the end is completed using the germline J gene. J is TRBJ2-5 and V is TRBV29; D is unclear. The CDR3 has 15 residues. Germline CDR1 MSHET, CDR2 SYDVDS. Trimming cost V 0 bases and J 4 bases, with 11 bases left between them. CDR3 loop: CASSLSRHGKDTQYF. The CDR3 bases that were read are TGTGCTAGCAGTTTATCGAGACATGGAAAAGACACCCAGTAC.

A remark on this clone: Mouse germline and gene names are used. Sequencing ends 1 residue short of the CDR3 end; the germline J gene provides the rest. The chain carries TRBV5 and TRBJ2-3; 8 bases are shared with TRBD2. CDR1 and CDR2 from the germline V gene are LGHNA and YNLKQL (reference sequence). CDR3 length: 16 residues. J gave up 2 bases and V 4 bases, and 8 bases lay outside the gene matches. The CDR3 DNA, read in part, is TGTGCCAGCAGCCTGGGGGGGGCGCGAGTTGCAGAAACGCTGTAT. Residues: CASSLGGARVAETLY. In full, the CDR3 is CASSLGGARVAETLYF.

This clone was found a few times. Gene and germline names: mouse. The sequenced fragment ends 1 residue before the CDR3 boundary, so the rest is inferred from the germline J gene. The gene calls are TRBV13-1 and TRBJ1-3; the D gene is possibly TRBD1 (5 bases). Trimming pared 5 bases from V and 2 bases from J, leaving 5 bases between. The V gene's germline CDR1 is NSHNY and CDR2 SYGAGN. This CDR3 has 12 residues. The sequenced CDR3 bases are TGTGCCAGCAGGGGGCCTGGAAATACGCTCTAT. It specifies CASRGPGNTLY. Given in full, the CDR3 is CASRGPGNTLYF.

A remark on this clone: Any gene name here is a mouse gene name. With the read ending 1 residue before the CDR3 end, the germline J gene is used to fill in that end. The genes are TRBV13-2 and TRBJ2-5; D is perhaps TRBD1 (5 bases). Trimming pared 5 bases from V and 3 bases from J, leaving 7 bases between. The CDR3 covers 12 residues. In germline, CDR1 is NNHNN, CDR2 SYGAGS (reference sequence). Incomplete CDR3 DNA: TGTGCCAGCGGCGGACAACAAGACACCCAGTAC. Its translation is CASGGQQDTQY. The full CDR3 protein reads CASGGQQDTQYF.

About this clone: Gene names and germline refer to mouse. The DNA ends 1 residue before the CDR3 does, and the rest of the CDR3 is filled in from the germline J gene. V gene TRBV14 combines with J gene TRBJ2-7; 9 positions agree with TRBD2. V shed 5 bases, J shed 3 bases, and the junction held 6 bases outside the gene matches. Per the germline V gene, CDR1 is SGHDT and CDR2 is FRDEAV. The CDR3 is 14 amino acids. CDR3 DNA, as far as it was read: TGTGCCAGCAGAGACCGGGACTGGGACTATGAACAGTAC. Translated: CASRDRDWDYEQY. The entire CDR3 is CASRDRDWDYEQYF. The variable domain in full, with the rest retrieved from reference TRBV14 and TRBJ2-7, is EAGVTQSPRYAVLQEGQAVSFWCDPISGHDTLYWYQQPRDQGPQLLVYFRDEAVIDNSQLPSDRFSAVRPKGTNSTLKIQSAKQGDTATYLCASRDRDWDYEQYFGPGTRLTVL.

In the case of this clone: Mouse gene names apply. The CDR3 goes on 1 residue after the read ends, and that part is filled in from the germline J gene. This CDR3 is also generated by other DNA sequences in the sample. This chain uses TRBV13-2 with TRBJ1-6; D not certain. TRBJ1-6 qualifies as an ORF whose function is uncertain. With 3 bases removed from V and 4 bases from J, the gap between germline ends came to 2 bases. Germline lookup yields CDR1 NNHNN and CDR2 SYGAGS (reference sequence). The CDR3 has 12 amino acids. This chain's CDR3 is CASGGYNSPLYF. Partial CDR3 DNA: TGTGCCAGCGGTGGATATAATTCGCCCCTCTAC.

This clone was counted only a few times. The germline and genes are mouse ones. The read terminates 1 residue ahead of where the CDR3 ends, so the germline J gene completes it. The V gene is TRBV3, the J gene TRBJ1-3; tentatively, D is TRBD1 (6 bases). CDR1 and CDR2 (germline): SNHLY, FYNGKV (reference sequence). The CDR3 is 14 amino acids. Trimming left V 2 bases short and J 2 bases short, with 7 bases between. The CDR3 region is CASSLQGTGNTLYF. The CDR3 bases that were read are TGTGCCAGCAGCTTACAGGGGACTGGAAATACGCTCTAT.